These 18 T cell receptor beta chains originate from one sample sequenced in a study of cytomegalovirus exposure and HLA in healthy donors. This PCR relied on a set of 60 Vbeta primers and 13 Jbeta primers. Libraries were prepared by immunoSEQ multiplex PCR; TCRdb keeps only in-frame clonotypes and omits some of them. The repertoire holds about 150,000 clones, with over 70% as singletons. What was sequenced was PBMCs. The receptors stem from a man under 40 in good health and CMV-seronegative.

The chain combines TRBV19 with TRBJ1-1; 9 bases are a match to TRBD1. Trimming took 3 bases from V and 1 from J; bases not matched to a gene: 3. The CDR3 sequence is 15 residues long. CDR1 and CDR2 from the germline V gene are LNHDA and SQIVND (reference sequence). The CDR3 is CASSILDRGNTEAFF. CDR3 DNA sequence: TGTGCCAGTAGTATTCTGGACAGGGGGAACACTGAAGCTTTCTTT.

As regards this clone: The same CDR3 is also encoded by other DNA sequences in this sample. The rearrangement uses TRBV5-1 and TRBJ2-1; TRBD2 matches at 7 bases. Germline CDR1 reads SGHRS; CDR2 reads YFSETQ. The CDR3 has 16 residues. J gave up 7 bases and V 6 bases, and 16 bases lay outside the gene matches. The DNA of the CDR3 is TGCGCCAGCACCGATAGATTAACAGGAGCGGGAAATGAGCAGTTCTTC. This gives the protein CASTDRLTGAGNEQFF.

J is TRBJ1-5 and V is TRBV25-1; D not certain. In germline, CDR1 is MGHDK, CDR2 SYGVNS. The CDR3 is made up of 12 amino acids. Trimming removed 5 bases from V and 7 bases from J, with 9 bases in between. CDR3 sequence reads: CASSIVAQPQHF. CDR3 nucleotide sequence: TGTGCCAGCAGTATCGTGGCCCAGCCCCAGCATTTT. The entire variable domain, with the rest obtained from reference TRBV25-1 and TRBJ1-5, is as follows: EADIYQTPRYLVIGTGKKITLECSQTMGHDKMYWYQQDPGMELHLIHYSYGVNSTEKGDLSSESTVSRIRTEHFPLTLESARPSHTSQYLCASSIVAQPQHFGDGTRLSIL.

V and J are TRBV28 and TRBJ2-5; 8 nucleotides agree with TRBD2. CDR1 and CDR2 (germline): MDHEN, SYDVKM. This CDR3 has 15 residues. V was clipped by 2 bases and J by 1 base; unmatched bases: 3. The CDR3 reads CASSLQRGLQETQYF. DNA of the CDR3: TGTGCCAGCAGTTTACAGCGGGGGCTCCAAGAGACCCAGTACTTC.

This clone was seen once. The chain employs TRBV28 and TRBJ1-1; perhaps TRBD1 as D (6 bases). CDR3 length equals 14 residues. Trimming left V 7 bases short and J 4 bases short, with 16 bases between. Looked up from germline, CDR1 is MDHEN and CDR2 is SYDVKM. The CDR3 sequence: CASKPSPRGTEAFF. The CDR3 DNA is TGTGCCAGCAAACCCTCCCCCAGGGGCACTGAAGCTTTCTTT.

V gene TRBV29-1 combines with J gene TRBJ1-1; TRBD1 aligns across 7 bases. This CDR3 has 13 amino acids. V lost 6 bases, J lost 1 base, and 5 bases stayed unmatched. Per germline, CDR1 SQVTM and CDR2 ANQGSEA. The CDR3 protein is CSVLDRANTEAFF. The CDR3 DNA is TGCAGCGTACTCGACAGGGCGAACACTGAAGCTTTCTTT.

This chain connects TRBV28 to TRBJ2-7; 9 bases match TRBD1. Losses at the gene ends were 7 bases for V and 4 bases for J; bases not matched to a gene: 11. The CDR3 runs 15 residues. Per germline, CDR1 MDHEN and CDR2 SYDVKM. The CDR3 region has the DNA TGTGCCAGCAACTTCCCGGACAGGGGAGAGTACGAGCAGTACTTC. Translation gives CASNFPDRGEYEQYF. Full variable domain (missing parts from reference TRBV28 and TRBJ2-7): DVKVTQSSRYLVKRTGEKVFLECVQDMDHENMFWYRQDPGLGLRLIYFSYDVKMKEKGDIPEGYSVSREKKERFSLILESASTNQTSMYLCASNFPDRGEYEQYFGPGTRLTVT.

CDR3 in amino acids: CASSAEGARGNTIYF. DNA of the CDR3: TGTGCCAGCAGCGCCGAGGGGGCGCGTGGAAACACCATATATTTT. The V call is TRBV9, the J call TRBJ1-3, with 7 bases aligning to TRBD1. The CDR3 contains 15 residues. J gave up 3 bases and V 3 bases, and 6 bases lay outside the gene matches. In germline, CDR1 is SGDLS, CDR2 YYNGEE. The variable domain in full, with the rest retrieved from reference TRBV9 and TRBJ1-3, is DSGVTQTPKHLITATGQRVTLRCSPRSGDLSVYWYQQSLDQGLQFLIQYYNGEERAKGNILERFSAQQFPDLHSELNLSSLELGDSALYFCASSAEGARGNTIYFGEGSWLTVV.

The gene calls are TRBV27 and TRBJ1-1; a possible D gene is TRBD1 (6 bases). The germline V and J ends were trimmed by 5 bases and 4 bases, with 14 bases remaining between them. Germline V gives CDR1 MNHEY, CDR2 SMNVEV (reference sequence). This CDR3 is built from 14 residues. The CDR3 protein is CASSLRQGITEAFF. CDR3 DNA: TGTGCCAGCAGTCTTCGCCAGGGGATCACTGAAGCTTTCTTT.

The chain links TRBV9 to TRBJ1-3; perhaps TRBD1 as D (5 bases). This CDR3 contains 15 residues. Germline V gene sequence: CDR1 SGDLS, CDR2 YYNGEE. V was clipped by 0 bases and J by 3 bases, with 10 bases between them. The CDR3 DNA reads as TGTGCCAGCAGCGTAGCGGACGGGGGTGGAAACACCATATATTTT. Translation gives CASSVADGGGNTIYF. Based on the CDR3 plus reference TRBV9 and TRBJ1-3, the full variable domain is DSGVTQTPKHLITATGQRVTLRCSPRSGDLSVYWYQQSLDQGLQFLIQYYNGEERAKGNILERFSAQQFPDLHSELNLSSLELGDSALYFCASSVADGGGNTIYFGEGSWLTVV.

The genes are TRBV28 and TRBJ1-1, with TRBD1 matching over 7 bases. The CDR3 extends over 14 amino acids. Germline V gene sequence: CDR1 MDHEN, CDR2 SYDVKM. The V gene end was trimmed by 2 bases and the J gene end by 6 bases; junction bases not matched to a gene: 6. DNA for the CDR3: TGTGCCAGCAGTTTAGGACAGGCACGATCTGAAGCTTTCTTT. Translated, it gives CASSLGQARSEAFF. Combining the CDR3 with reference TRBV28 and TRBJ1-1 gives the whole variable domain DVKVTQSSRYLVKRTGEKVFLECVQDMDHENMFWYRQDPGLGLRLIYFSYDVKMKEKGDIPEGYSVSREKKERFSLILESASTNQTSMYLCASSLGQARSEAFFGQGTRLTVV.

This clone showed up just a few times. The chain recombines TRBV6-5 with TRBJ2-7, with 11 bases that match TRBD2. CDR1 and CDR2 (germline): MNHEY, SVGAGI. Trimming at V came to 10 bases and at J to 7 bases, leaving 15 bases not matched to a gene. This CDR3 contains 15 residues. The CDR3 is CATQNPGLAAGEQYF. CDR3 coding DNA: TGTGCCACCCAAAATCCGGGACTAGCGGCGGGGGAGCAGTACTTC.

The chain uses TRBV11-3 and TRBJ2-5; D not certain. Per the germline V gene, CDR1 is SGHNT and CDR2 is YENEEA. The V end lost 0 bases, the J end lost 4 bases, and 6 bases lay between the germline ends. This CDR3 spans 13 amino acids. CDR3: CASSLEQTETQYF. Written as DNA, the CDR3 is TGTGCCAGCAGCTTAGAACAGACAGAGACCCAGTACTTC.

The rearrangement links TRBV6-1 to TRBJ1-2; D call uncertain. Trimming cost V 0 bases and J 8 bases, with 10 bases left between them. The CDR3 sequence is 13 residues long. The V gene's germline CDR1 is MNHNS and CDR2 SASEGT. CDR3 sequence: CASSEAAGNGYTF. CDR3 sequence (DNA): TGTGCCAGCAGTGAAGCGGCCGGGAACGGCTACACCTTC.

In regard to this clone: An end of the junction does not agree with germline; a read error may underlie this. This chain links TRBV7-9 with TRBJ2-3, with 7 bases matching TRBD1. The CDR3 loop spans 16 amino acids. Per germline, CDR1 SEHNR and CDR2 FQNEAQ (reference sequence). CDR3 loop: CSSSLRPTQGSDTQYF. The CDR3, as DNA: TGTTCCAGCAGCTTACGGCCTACACAGGGGTCAGATACGCAGTATTTT.

The J gene is TRBJ2-5, the V gene TRBV5-1, with no clear D. Trimming pared 4 bases from V and 4 bases from J, leaving 17 bases between. Germline assignment: CDR1 SGHRS and CDR2 YFSETQ. The CDR3 runs to 15 residues. The CDR3 bases are TGCGCCAGCAGCCTACTCTTTCAGGTATCAGAGACCCAGTACTTC. Protein product: CASSLLFQVSETQYF.

The chain has TRBV6-6 and TRBJ1-4, with D possibly being TRBD1 (6 bases). CDR3 length equals 13 residues. The V end was cut by 4 bases, the J end by 3 bases, with 6 bases between. In germline, CDR1 is MNHNY, CDR2 SVGAGI (reference sequence). CDR3 loop: CASSSGANEKLFF. In DNA, the CDR3 is TGTGCCAGCAGTTCAGGGGCTAATGAAAAACTGTTTTTT.

The chain uses TRBV30 and TRBJ1-2; D call uncertain. V dropped 2 bases and J dropped 4 bases, with 11 bases sitting between them. This CDR3 has 13 amino acids. CDR1 is GTSNPN, CDR2 SVGIG, per germline (reference sequence). CDR3: CAWSTEGSYGYTF. The CDR3 nucleotides read TGTGCCTGGAGTACGGAGGGATCCTATGGCTACACCTTC.